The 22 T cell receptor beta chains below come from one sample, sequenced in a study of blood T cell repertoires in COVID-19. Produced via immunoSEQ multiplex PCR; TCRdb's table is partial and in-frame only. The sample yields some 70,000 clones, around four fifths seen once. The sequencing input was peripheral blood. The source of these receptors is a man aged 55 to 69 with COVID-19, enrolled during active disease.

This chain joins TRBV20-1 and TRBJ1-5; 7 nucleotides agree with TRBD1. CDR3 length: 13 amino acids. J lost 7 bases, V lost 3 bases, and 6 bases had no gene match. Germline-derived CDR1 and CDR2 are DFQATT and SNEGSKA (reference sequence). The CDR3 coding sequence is TGCAGTGCTAGTCCGACAGGGCACCAGCCCCAGCATTTT. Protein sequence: CSASPTGHQPQHF.

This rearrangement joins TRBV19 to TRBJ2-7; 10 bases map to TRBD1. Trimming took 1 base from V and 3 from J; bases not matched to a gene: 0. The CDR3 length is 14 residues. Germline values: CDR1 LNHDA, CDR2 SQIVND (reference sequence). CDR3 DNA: TGTGCCAGTAGTATAGGGACAGGGGGCTACGAGCAGTACTTC. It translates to CASSIGTGGYEQYF.

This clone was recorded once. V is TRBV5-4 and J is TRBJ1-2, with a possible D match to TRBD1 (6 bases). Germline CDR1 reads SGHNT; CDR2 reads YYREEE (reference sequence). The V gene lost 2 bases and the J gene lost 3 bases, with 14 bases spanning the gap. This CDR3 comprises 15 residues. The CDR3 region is CASSFIRDTHYGYTF. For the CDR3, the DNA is TGTGCCAGCAGCTTTATTAGGGACACACACTATGGCTACACCTTC.

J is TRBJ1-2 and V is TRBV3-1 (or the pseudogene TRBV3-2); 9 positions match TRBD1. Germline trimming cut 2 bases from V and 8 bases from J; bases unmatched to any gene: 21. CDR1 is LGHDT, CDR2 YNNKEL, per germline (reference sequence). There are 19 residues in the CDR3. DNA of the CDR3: TGTGCCAGCAGCCAACTCAGGTCCGGGACAGGGAGGGCACTTCGGGGCTACACCTTC. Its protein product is CASSQLRSGTGRALRGYTF.

The CDR3 loop reads CASSLEGVGHISYEQYF. The CDR3 coding sequence is TGCGCCAGCAGCTTGGAAGGAGTGGGACACATCTCCTACGAGCAGTACTTC. The genes are TRBV5-1 and TRBJ2-7, with D possibly being TRBD1 (6 bases). Trimming took off 0 bases at V and 0 bases at J, with 16 bases between the two ends. CDR1 is SGHRS, CDR2 YFSETQ, per germline. The length of the CDR3 is 17 residues.

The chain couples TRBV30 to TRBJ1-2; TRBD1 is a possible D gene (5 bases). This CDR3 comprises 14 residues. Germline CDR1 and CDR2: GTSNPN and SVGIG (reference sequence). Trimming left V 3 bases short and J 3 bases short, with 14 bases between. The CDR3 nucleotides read TGTGCCTGGAGGGAGGGACCTTCGGACTATGGCTACACCTTC. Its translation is CAWREGPSDYGYTF.

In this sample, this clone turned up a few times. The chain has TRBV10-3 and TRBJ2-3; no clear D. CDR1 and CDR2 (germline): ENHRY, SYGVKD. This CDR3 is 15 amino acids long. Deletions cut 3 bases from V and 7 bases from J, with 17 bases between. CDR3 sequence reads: CAISDPLAVVNTQYF. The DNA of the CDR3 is TGTGCCATCAGTGACCCTCTTGCGGTCGTTAATACGCAGTATTTT.

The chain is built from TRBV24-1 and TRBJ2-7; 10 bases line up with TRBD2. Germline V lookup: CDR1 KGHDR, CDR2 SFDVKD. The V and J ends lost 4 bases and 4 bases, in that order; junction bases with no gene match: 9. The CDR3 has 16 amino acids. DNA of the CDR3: TGTGCCACCAGTGACCCAAAAAGCGGGAGGGGTTACGAGCAGTACTTC. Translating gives CATSDPKSGRGYEQYF.

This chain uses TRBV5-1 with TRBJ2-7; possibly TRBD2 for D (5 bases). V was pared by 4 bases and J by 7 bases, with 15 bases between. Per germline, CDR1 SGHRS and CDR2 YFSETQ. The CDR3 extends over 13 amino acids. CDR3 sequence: CASSQTSWREQYF. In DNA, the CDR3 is TGCGCCAGCAGCCAAACAAGTTGGAGGGAGCAGTACTTC. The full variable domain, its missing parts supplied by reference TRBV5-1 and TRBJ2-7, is KAGVTQTPRYLIKTRGQQVTLSCSPISGHRSVSWYQQTPGQGLQFLFEYFSETQRNKGNFPGRFSGRQFSNSRSEMNVSTLELGDSALYLCASSQTSWREQYFGPGTRLTVT.

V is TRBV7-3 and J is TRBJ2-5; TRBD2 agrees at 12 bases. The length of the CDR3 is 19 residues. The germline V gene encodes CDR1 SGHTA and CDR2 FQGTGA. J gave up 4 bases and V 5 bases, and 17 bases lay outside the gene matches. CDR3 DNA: TGTGCCAGCAGCCCGCAATTGGCCCGACTAGCGGGGGCCGCAGAGACCCAGTACTTC. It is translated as CASSPQLARLAGAAETQYF.

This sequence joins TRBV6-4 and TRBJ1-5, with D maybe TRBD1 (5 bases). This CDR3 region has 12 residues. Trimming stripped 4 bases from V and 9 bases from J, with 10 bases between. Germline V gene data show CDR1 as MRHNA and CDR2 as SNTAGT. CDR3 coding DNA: TGTGCCAGCAGTGCCCCCGGGGGGCCCCAGCATTTT. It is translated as CASSAPGGPQHF.

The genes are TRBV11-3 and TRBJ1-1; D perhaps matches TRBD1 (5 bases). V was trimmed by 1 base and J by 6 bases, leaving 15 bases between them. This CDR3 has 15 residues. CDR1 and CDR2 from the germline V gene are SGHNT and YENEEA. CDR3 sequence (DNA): TGTGCCAGCAGCTTAGGGGGCGCGCAGTCATCTGAAGCTTTCTTT. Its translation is CASSLGGAQSSEAFF.

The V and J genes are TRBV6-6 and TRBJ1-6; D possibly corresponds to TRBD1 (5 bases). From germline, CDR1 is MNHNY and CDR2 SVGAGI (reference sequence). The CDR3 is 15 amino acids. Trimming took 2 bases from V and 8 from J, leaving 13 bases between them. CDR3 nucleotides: TGTGCCAGCAGTTACCTAGGGGTTCAAGATTCACCCCTCCACTTT. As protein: CASSYLGVQDSPLHF.

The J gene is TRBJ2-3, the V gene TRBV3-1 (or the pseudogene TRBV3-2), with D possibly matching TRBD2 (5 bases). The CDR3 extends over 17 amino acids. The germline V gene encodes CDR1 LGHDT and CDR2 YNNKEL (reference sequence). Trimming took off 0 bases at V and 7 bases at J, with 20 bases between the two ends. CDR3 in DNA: TGTGCCAGCAGCCAAGATTCGGCGGGCCTAGGGATTAATACGCAGTATTTT. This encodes CASSQDSAGLGINTQYF.

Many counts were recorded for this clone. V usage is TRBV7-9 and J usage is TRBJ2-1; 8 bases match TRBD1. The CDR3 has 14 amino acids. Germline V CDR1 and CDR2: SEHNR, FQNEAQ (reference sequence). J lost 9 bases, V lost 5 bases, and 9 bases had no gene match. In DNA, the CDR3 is TGTGCCAGCAGCACCAGGACAGGGATTGGTGAGCAGTTCTTC. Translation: CASSTRTGIGEQFF.

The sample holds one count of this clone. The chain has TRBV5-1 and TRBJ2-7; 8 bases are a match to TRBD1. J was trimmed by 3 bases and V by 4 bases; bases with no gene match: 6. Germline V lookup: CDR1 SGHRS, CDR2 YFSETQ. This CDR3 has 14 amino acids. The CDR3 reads CASSGSTGGYEQYF. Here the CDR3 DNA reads TGCGCCAGCAGCGGATCCACAGGGGGCTACGAGCAGTACTTC. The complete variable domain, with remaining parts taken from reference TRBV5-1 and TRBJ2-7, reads KAGVTQTPRYLIKTRGQQVTLSCSPISGHRSVSWYQQTPGQGLQFLFEYFSETQRNKGNFPGRFSGRQFSNSRSEMNVSTLELGDSALYLCASSGSTGGYEQYFGPGTRLTVT.

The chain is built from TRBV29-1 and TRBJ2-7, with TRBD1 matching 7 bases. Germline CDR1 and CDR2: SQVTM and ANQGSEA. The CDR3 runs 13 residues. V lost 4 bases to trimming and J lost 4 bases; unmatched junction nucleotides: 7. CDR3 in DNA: TGCAGCGTTGTGGTGACAGGGTTATACGAGCAGTACTTC. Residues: CSVVVTGLYEQYF.

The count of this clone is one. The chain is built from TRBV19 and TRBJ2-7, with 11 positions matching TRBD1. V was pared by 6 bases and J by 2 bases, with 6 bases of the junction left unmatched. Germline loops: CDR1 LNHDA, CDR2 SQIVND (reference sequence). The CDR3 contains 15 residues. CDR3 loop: CASRDPGQGAYEQYF. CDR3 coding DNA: TGTGCCAGTAGGGACCCGGGACAGGGGGCCTACGAGCAGTACTTC.

This CDR3 reads CAWRDRGTEAFF. CDR3 DNA sequence: TGTGCCTGGAGGGACAGGGGAACTGAAGCTTTCTTT. V is TRBV30 and J is TRBJ1-1; 9 bases align to TRBD1. Germline trimming cut 3 bases from V and 5 bases from J; bases unmatched to any gene: 1. From germline, CDR1 is GTSNPN and CDR2 SVGIG (reference sequence). CDR3 length: 12 amino acids. Complete variable domain (other parts from reference TRBV30 and TRBJ1-1): SQTIHQWPATLVQPVGSPLSLECTVEGTSNPNLYWYRQAAGRGLQLLFYSVGIGQISSEVPQNLSASRPQDRQFILSSKKLLLSDSGFYLCAWRDRGTEAFFGQGTRLTVV.

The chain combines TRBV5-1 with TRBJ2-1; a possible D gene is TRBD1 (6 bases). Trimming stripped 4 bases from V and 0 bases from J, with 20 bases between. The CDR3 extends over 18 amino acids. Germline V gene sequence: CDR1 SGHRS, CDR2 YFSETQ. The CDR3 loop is CASSRNAGRTVSYNEQFF. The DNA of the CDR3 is TGCGCCAGCAGCCGGAACGCGGGCAGGACAGTCTCCTACAATGAGCAGTTCTTC.

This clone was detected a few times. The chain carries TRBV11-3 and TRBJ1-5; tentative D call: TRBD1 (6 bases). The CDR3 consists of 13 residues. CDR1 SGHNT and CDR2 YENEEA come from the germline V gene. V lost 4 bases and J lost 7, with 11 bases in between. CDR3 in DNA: TGTGCCAGCAGCTCCAGTGGGGGCCAGCCCCAGCATTTT. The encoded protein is CASSSSGGQPQHF.

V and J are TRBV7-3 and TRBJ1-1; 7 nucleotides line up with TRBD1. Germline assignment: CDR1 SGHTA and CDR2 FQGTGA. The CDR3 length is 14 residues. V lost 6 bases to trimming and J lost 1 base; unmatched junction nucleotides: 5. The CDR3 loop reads CASRSGTANTEAFF. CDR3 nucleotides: TGTGCCAGCAGGTCCGGGACAGCGAACACTGAAGCTTTCTTT. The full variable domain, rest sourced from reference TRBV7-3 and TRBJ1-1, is GAGVSQTPSNKVTEKGKYVELRCDPISGHTALYWYRQSLGQGPEFLIYFQGTGAADDSGLPNDRFFAVRPEGSVSTLKIQRTERGDSAVYLCASRSGTANTEAFFGQGTRLTVV.